The 3 T cell receptor beta chains given below trace back to one sample, sequenced in a study of blood T cell repertoires in COVID-19. The repertoire was sequenced with immunoSEQ multiplex PCR; TCRdb's copy has only in-frame clones and lacks some. The sample records about 180,000 clones, about four fifths being singletons. The specimen sequenced was peripheral blood. These receptors were taken from a man aged 65-85 years with active or convalescent COVID-19.

This clone occurred many times. Other DNA sequences in the same sample also yield this CDR3. V usage is TRBV4-3 and J usage is TRBJ2-2; D may be TRBD2 (6 bases). Germline CDR1 LGHNA, CDR2 YSLEER. The CDR3 runs 14 residues. V was clipped by 1 base and J by 6 bases, with 9 bases between them. In DNA, the CDR3 is TGCGCCAGCAGCCAAGGAGGGGAGGCCGGGGAGCTGTTTTTT. Protein sequence: CASSQGGEAGELFF.

This clone was counted only a few times. This sequence joins TRBV5-5 and TRBJ2-1; possibly TRBD1 for D (6 bases). In germline, CDR1 is SGHKS, CDR2 YYEKEE (reference sequence). The CDR3 has 14 residues. V was clipped by 4 bases and J by 8 bases, with 16 bases between them. CDR3 in amino acids: CASSEDSPLDEQFF. For the CDR3, the DNA is TGTGCCAGCAGCGAGGACAGTCCACTGGATGAGCAGTTCTTC.

The chain is built from TRBV7-8 and TRBJ2-1; D ambiguous. Trimming removed 5 bases from V and 4 bases from J, with 6 bases in between. The length of the CDR3 is 12 residues. Germline assignment: CDR1 SGHVS and CDR2 FQNEAQ. The CDR3 bases are TGTGCCAGCAGCCTCCCGTACAATGAGCAGTTCTTC. It encodes CASSLPYNEQFF.